This T cell receptor beta chain was identified during a study of blood T cell repertoires in COVID-19 (dated by TCRdb to 2020 to 2021). Study-level background: Samples covering the acute and convalescent phases of COVID-19 were provided by collaborators in the United States, Italy and Spain. A freely available public database, intended as a resource for researchers studying the immune response to SARS-CoV-2, is where the repertoires were released. The samples were drawn from two sources: the first 160 participants of the ongoing ImmuneRACE study, and 1,000 to 1,500 subjects contributed by 6 global collaborators. Sample metadata almost always included a de-identified subject ID, COVID-19 status, age in years and sex. Subjects who had been exposed to COVID-19, were actively infected with it, or had recovered from it provided the deeply sampled blood TCRbeta repertoires that made up the dataset. Where available, HLA class I and class II types were taken from metadata supplied by the sample provider and were not determined by assay-based typing. The prospective study material was composed of cDNA or gDNA derived from T cells, B-cell-depleted T cells, or PBMCs. General conclusions and limits of the study: Clinical and demographic metadata were provided uncurated, with the amount varying by source and participant.

The CDR3 starts with the cysteine, ends with the phenylalanine, and has 13 residues. Only the CDR3 portion is preserved as DNA: 39 bases, with reading frame beginning at the first base. Ends trimmed: V by 5 bases, J by 4 bases; bases unmatched to a gene: 4. CDR1 and CDR2, per the germline V gene, are SNHLY and FYNNEI. One collaborating source in Seattle enrolled patients during active infection and followed them longitudinally through the course of disease. The collaborating institutions used their own protocols to collect whole blood in K2EDTA tubes. For TCRbeta analysis, collaborator samples were shipped as frozen whole blood, as isolated PBMCs, or as DNA extracted from either sample type. This clone was found a few times. There is no known antigen for this receptor. No base qualities exist here, and no much larger clone lies one base off it. TCRbeta CDR3 regions were amplified from genomic DNA by means of the immunoSEQ Assay, a bias-controlled multiplex PCR. In the authors' own workflow: The number of nucleated cells in each sample was estimated by amplification of reference gene primers within the assay. To quantify the absolute abundance of each unique TCRbeta CDR3 rearrangement, sequence reads were collapsed and filtered. For each sample, productive Simpson clonality was calculated as the square root of Simpson's diversity index across productive rearrangements. The source is immuneACCESS, and TCRdb retained only in-frame sequences with V and J called. Part of the clones is not carried over; for the studies checked, unresolved V genes explain less than half of this, and the remainder is unexplained. The V and J calls and clone size come from that table; D and trimming were worked out from the DNA. Within this sample are around 130,000 clones, with 65% to 85% of them counted one time only. The ten largest clones add up to approximately 9% of the sample.

The chain employs TRBV2 and TRBJ2-7; 8 of the junction bases match TRBD1. Sequenced: peripheral blood. This TCR was recovered from a man between 25 and 39 years old with COVID-19, enrolled during active disease. The CDR3 region reads CASSRRQGYEQYF. The DNA reads TGTGCCAGCAGTCGAAGACAGGGGTACGAGCAGTACTTC.